Following are 27 T cell receptor beta chains from one sample sequenced in a study of T-cell reconstitution after alpha-beta-depleted transplantation in children. A TCRbeta library incorporating unique molecular identifiers was prepared. In TCRdb, the PCR reads were re-called with MiXCR into one record per CDR3 protein. There are 610,000 or so distinct CDR3 sequences in the sample; 25% to 30% occur only once, and around a third lies in the top ten. Sequencing used PBMCs, obtained before TCRalphabeta/CD19-depleted stem cell transplant. These receptor sequences come from a boy in the first two years of life with Wiskott-Aldrich syndrome, due to receive a stem cell transplant.

The table lists this clonotype with a few counts. The chain joins TRBV29-1 to TRBJ2-7; D is uncertain. CDR3 length equals 11 residues. V lost 7 bases, J lost 7 bases, and 14 bases lay in between. Looked up from germline, CDR1 is SQVTM and CDR2 is ANQGSEA. The CDR3 bases are TGCAGCGCCGGCTTTGGGCTGGAGCAGTACTTC. Translation: CSAGFGLEQYF.

This clonotype came up once. The V gene is TRBV5-1, the J gene TRBJ2-3; 12 bases line up with TRBD2. The CDR3 has 18 amino acids. V gave up 4 bases and J gave up 3 bases; unmatched junction bases: 12. CDR1 and CDR2 from the germline V gene are SGHRS and YFSETQ. The CDR3 spells CASSLGTSGSIKTDTQYF. For the CDR3, the DNA is TGCGCCAGCAGCCTTGGGACTAGCGGGTCAATTAAAACAGATACGCAGTATTTT.

This clonotype was counted between two and nine times. The J gene is TRBJ1-6, the V gene TRBV7-9; D call uncertain. CDR3 length: 13 residues. The ends were cut back, 3 bases at V and 7 bases at J, with 7 bases in the middle. Germline CDR1 reads SEHNR; CDR2 reads FQNEAQ (reference sequence). The CDR3 region is CASSFLENSPLHF. DNA for the CDR3: TGTGCCAGCAGCTTTCTTGAGAATTCACCCCTCCACTTT.

The rearrangement uses TRBV9 and TRBJ2-1; TRBD2 matches 12 bases. The CDR3 contains 15 residues. Unmatched junction bases numbered 4, after V lost 4 bases and J lost 5 bases. Germline V gene data show CDR1 as SGDLS and CDR2 as YYNGEE. This CDR3 is CASSTRLAGDNEQFF. CDR3 bases: TGTGCCAGCAGCACCCGACTAGCGGGGGACAATGAGCAGTTCTTC. Full variable domain (outside the CDR3, taken from reference TRBV9 and TRBJ2-1): DSGVTQTPKHLITATGQRVTLRCSPRSGDLSVYWYQQSLDQGLQFLIQYYNGEERAKGNILERFSAQQFPDLHSELNLSSLELGDSALYFCASSTRLAGDNEQFFGPGTRLTVL.

This clonotype was seen a few times. V gene TRBV20-1 combines with J gene TRBJ2-7; D uncertain. The CDR3 has 11 amino acids. V was trimmed by 6 bases and J by 5 bases, leaving 11 bases between them. Germline CDR1 DFQATT, CDR2 SNEGSKA (reference sequence). This chain's CDR3 is CSAPGPNEQYF. In DNA, the CDR3 is TGCAGTGCACCTGGGCCCAACGAGCAGTACTTC.

CDR3 nucleotides: TGTGCCAGCAGCGGAGGACTAGCGATCTCCAATGAGCAGTTCTTC. Translated: CASSGGLAISNEQFF. This sequence joins TRBV9 and TRBJ2-1; 9 nucleotides agree with TRBD2. The V segment lost 3 bases and the J segment 6 bases; nucleotides outside the gene matches: 7. CDR3 size: 15 residues. The germline V gene encodes CDR1 SGDLS and CDR2 YYNGEE.

This clonotype was recorded many times. Written as DNA, the CDR3 is TGTGCCAGCAGCTTAGGAGCCTTAAACACAGATACGCAGTATTTT. Protein sequence: CASSLGALNTDTQYF. This sequence joins TRBV7-6 and TRBJ2-3; D is undetermined. The CDR3 is 15 residues long. The V end was cut by 1 base, the J end by 2 bases, with 10 bases between. Germline values: CDR1 SGHVS, CDR2 FNYEAQ.

In nucleotides, the CDR3 is TGTGCCAGCAGTTCGGGACTAGCAATTTACGAGCAGTACTTC. Amino acid sequence: CASSSGLAIYEQYF. The V call is TRBV28, the J call TRBJ2-7; 9 nucleotides line up with TRBD2. There are 14 residues in the CDR3. CDR1 and CDR2 (germline): MDHEN, SYDVKM. The V and J ends lost 4 bases and 4 bases, in that order; junction bases with no gene match: 5. The whole variable domain, remainder taken from reference TRBV28 and TRBJ2-7, is DVKVTQSSRYLVKRTGEKVFLECVQDMDHENMFWYRQDPGLGLRLIYFSYDVKMKEKGDIPEGYSVSREKKERFSLILESASTNQTSMYLCASSSGLAIYEQYFGPGTRLTVT.

The chain combines TRBV7-9 with TRBJ2-5; TRBD1 matches at 10 bases. The J segment lost 3 bases and the V segment lost 7 bases, leaving 14 bases of the junction unmatched. The germline V gene encodes CDR1 SEHNR and CDR2 FQNEAQ (reference sequence). The CDR3 sequence is 17 residues long. CDR3 amino acids: CASIKRGQGTSEETQYF. As DNA, the CDR3 is TGTGCCAGCATCAAGAGGGGACAGGGGACTTCCGAAGAGACCCAGTACTTC.

This clonotype was detected only a few times. V and J are TRBV6-1 and TRBJ2-7, with 11 bases fitting TRBD2. The length of the CDR3 is 15 residues. The germline gives CDR1 MNHNS, CDR2 SASEGT. With V trimmed by 6 bases and J by 4 bases, 8 bases remained unmatched. CDR3 residues: CASRVLAGEVYEQYF. Here the CDR3 DNA reads TGTGCCAGCAGAGTACTAGCGGGGGAAGTGTACGAGCAGTACTTC.

This chain joins TRBV20-1 and TRBJ1-4; D unresolved. Germline loops: CDR1 DFQATT, CDR2 SNEGSKA (reference sequence). V dropped 0 bases and J dropped 0 bases, with 8 bases sitting between them. This CDR3 has 15 residues. CDR3 loop: CSARDPGPTNEKLFF. In DNA, the CDR3 is TGCAGTGCTAGAGATCCCGGACCAACTAATGAAAAACTGTTTTTT.

V gene TRBV6-1 combines with J gene TRBJ2-7; D not resolved. Germline V gives CDR1 MNHNS, CDR2 SASEGT. V lost 4 bases, J lost 4 bases, and 8 bases lay in between. This CDR3 is 12 amino acids long. Here the CDR3 DNA reads TGTGCCAGCAGTGCGAGTACGTACGAGCAGTACTTC. Its translation: CASSASTYEQYF.

In its sample, this clonotype was seen a few times. The chain employs TRBV20-1 and TRBJ1-1, with TRBD1 identical over 7 bases. Germline V gene data show CDR1 as DFQATT and CDR2 as SNEGSKA (reference sequence). The CDR3 length is 13 residues. V was pared by 6 bases and J by 1 base, with 5 bases of the junction left unmatched. The CDR3 is CSAAGQSNTEAFF. The CDR3 nucleotides read TGCAGTGCAGCGGGACAGTCGAACACTGAAGCTTTCTTT.

This clonotype was seen just once. This chain joins TRBV4-1 and TRBJ2-5; D gene unclear. V lost 1 base, J lost 4 bases, and 13 bases lay in between. CDR3 length: 15 amino acids. Germline loops: CDR1 MGHRA, CDR2 YSYEKL. CDR3 sequence reads: CASSQAGGSTETQYF. The CDR3 region has the DNA TGCGCCAGCAGCCAAGCCGGCGGATCCACAGAGACCCAGTACTTC.

This clonotype has a count of ten or more. The chain is built from TRBV28 and TRBJ2-7; 11 bases are a match to TRBD1. Germline CDR1 reads MDHEN; CDR2 reads SYDVKM. The J segment lost 3 bases and the V segment lost 2 bases, leaving 9 bases of the junction unmatched. There are 17 residues in the CDR3. CDR3 region: CASSLNGGTGGYYEQYF. CDR3 sequence (DNA): TGTGCCAGCAGTTTAAATGGTGGGACAGGGGGATACTACGAGCAGTACTTC.

A few counts support this clonotype. The gene calls are TRBV12-3 or TRBV12-4 and TRBJ2-1; the D gene could be TRBD1 or TRBD2 (5 bases each). The CDR3 spans 13 residues. V was shortened by 7 bases and J by 7 bases, with 14 bases between the two germline ends. Written as DNA, the CDR3 is TGTGCCAGCAACCGGGGCGAAATAAATGAGCAGTTCTTC. Its protein is CASNRGEINEQFF.

This clonotype has more than one count but fewer than ten. The rearrangement joins TRBV27 to TRBJ2-3; a possible D gene is TRBD1 (5 bases). This CDR3 comprises 17 residues. Between the trimmed V and J ends, which lost 3 bases and 0 bases, there was a span of 16 bases. In germline, CDR1 is MNHEY, CDR2 SMNVEV (reference sequence). CDR3 DNA sequence: TGTGCCAGCAGTTTCGACAGTATTCCTTCTAGCACAGATACGCAGTATTTT. Its protein is CASSFDSIPSSTDTQYF.

This clonotype was seen more than once but under ten times. V and J are TRBV12-3 or TRBV12-4 and TRBJ2-5; D perhaps matches TRBD2 (7 bases). The CDR3 is made up of 14 amino acids. Trimming took off 3 bases at V and 5 bases at J, with 13 bases between the two ends. The CDR3 DNA is TGTGCCAGCAGTTTCGGGGGGCGGAGGGAGACCCAGTACTTC. This codes for CASSFGGRRETQYF.

The V and J genes are TRBV7-9 and TRBJ2-1, with 7 nucleotides matching TRBD1. Trimming removed 5 bases from V and 9 bases from J; junction bases left unmatched: 7. Germline V gives CDR1 SEHNR, CDR2 FQNEAQ (reference sequence). There are 13 residues in the CDR3. The DNA for the CDR3 is TGTGCCAGCAGCCCACTCAGGGGGAGTGAGCAGTTCTTC. Its translation is CASSPLRGSEQFF.

V usage is TRBV6-6 and J usage is TRBJ2-1, with D tentatively TRBD2 (5 bases). Trimming removed 8 bases at V and 0 bases at J, with 8 bases between. The germline V gene has CDR1 MNHNY and CDR2 SVGAGI (reference sequence). CDR3 size: 13 residues. In DNA form, the CDR3 reads TGTGCCAGCGCTGGGAGCTCCTACAATGAGCAGTTCTTC. Translation: CASAGSSYNEQFF.

This clonotype was seen a handful of times. The chain's CDR3 is CASSLKAGGLGANYGYTF. CDR3 DNA: TGTGCCAGCAGCTTAAAGGCAGGGGGCTTGGGAGCTAACTATGGCTACACCTTC. The chain carries TRBV11-2 and TRBJ1-2; 8 bases line up with TRBD1. The V segment lost 2 bases and the J segment 0 bases; nucleotides outside the gene matches: 11. CDR1 and CDR2 (germline): SGHAT, FQNNGV. The CDR3 runs 18 residues.

The chain combines TRBV20-1 with TRBJ1-5, with D unclear. This CDR3 region has 16 residues. In germline, CDR1 is DFQATT, CDR2 SNEGSKA (reference sequence). The CDR3 DNA follows: TGCAGCGGCCAGAGTAGGGTCGTGGGTGGCAATCAGCCCCAGCATTTT. It yields the protein CSGQSRVVGGNQPQHF.

This clonotype was counted a few times. V and J are TRBV10-3 and TRBJ2-1; the D is unclear. The CDR3 contains 11 residues. The V gene lost 10 bases and the J gene lost 6 bases, with 10 bases spanning the gap. Germline CDR1 and CDR2: ENHRY and SYGVKD. The CDR3 here is CATVALNEQFF. CDR3 sequence (DNA): TGTGCCACCGTAGCACTCAATGAGCAGTTCTTC.

This clonotype has just a few counts. The rearrangement uses TRBV20-1 and TRBJ2-3; no definite D call. Germline V gene data show CDR1 as DFQATT and CDR2 as SNEGSKA (reference sequence). V gave up 2 bases and J gave up 1 base, with 4 bases separating them. This CDR3 spans 12 amino acids. The CDR3: CSARMGTDTQYF. CDR3 coding DNA: TGCAGTGCTAGAATGGGCACAGATACGCAGTATTTT.

This clonotype was counted at least ten times. The rearrangement joins TRBV7-9 to TRBJ2-2; D gene uncertain. Trimming removed 0 bases at V and 1 base at J, with 6 bases between. CDR3 size: 15 residues. Germline values: CDR1 SEHNR, CDR2 FQNEAQ (reference sequence). In DNA, the CDR3 is TGTGCCAGCAGCTTAGCACCCGGGAACACCGGGGAGCTGTTTTTT. It codes for CASSLAPGNTGELFF.

This clonotype was seen only a few times. The V call is TRBV9, the J call TRBJ1-2, with D perhaps matching TRBD1 (6 bases). The CDR3 sequence is 15 residues long. The ends were cut back, 0 bases at V and 4 bases at J, with 13 bases in the middle. Germline V gene data show CDR1 as SGDLS and CDR2 as YYNGEE. The CDR3 protein is CASSVGGGALYGYTF. In DNA form, the CDR3 reads TGTGCCAGCAGCGTAGGAGGGGGGGCCCTCTATGGCTACACCTTC. Full variable domain (rest looked up from reference TRBV9 and TRBJ1-2): DSGVTQTPKHLITATGQRVTLRCSPRSGDLSVYWYQQSLDQGLQFLIQYYNGEERAKGNILERFSAQQFPDLHSELNLSSLELGDSALYFCASSVGGGALYGYTFGSGTRLTVV.

The genes are TRBV20-1 and TRBJ2-3; D gene ambiguous. The CDR3 covers 14 residues. The V end lost 3 bases, the J end lost 0 bases, and 10 bases lay between the germline ends. Germline V CDR1 and CDR2: DFQATT, SNEGSKA (reference sequence). The CDR3: CSASGHGSTDTQYF. The CDR3 nucleotides read TGCAGTGCTAGTGGCCACGGTAGCACAGATACGCAGTATTTT.